This T cell receptor (beta chain) was observed in a study of T-cell reconstitution after alpha-beta-depleted transplantation in children. Study results and limitations: Expanded graft clones numbering several hundred reportedly gave rise to alpha-beta T cells about two months after transplant. After one year, T-cell counts and TCRbeta diversity mostly came from new T cells. Recipient T cells and thymic progenitors that survived were the source of the high TCRbeta diversity seen at day 60 in some patients.

Regarding this clonotype: What it binds is not known.

V was clipped by 3 bases and J by 11 bases, with 29 bases between them. CDR1 and CDR2 (germline): DFQATT, SNEGSKA (reference sequence). CDR3 size: 17 residues. It was with unique molecular identifiers that the TCRbeta library was prepared. Each CDR3 protein is one row after TCRdb ran MiXCR on the PCR reads. The data contain 440,000 or so distinct CDR3 sequences, 43% of them singletons. The sample here was PBMCs, taken before TCRalphabeta/CD19-depleted stem cell transplant. The gene calls are TRBV20-1 and TRBJ1-5, with D unclear. The receptor was derived from a girl aged 2 to 10 with aplastic anemia, due to receive a stem cell transplant. CDR3 in DNA: TGCAGTGCTAGCCGCCAAAACCGGTACATGCCTTATCTGGCCCAGCATTTT. Translating it yields CSASRQNRYMPYLAQHF.